This entry is about one T cell receptor (beta chain). This sample is part of a study of identical twins. From the 5' RACE reads, TCRdb called clonotypes with MiXCR, one entry per CDR3 protein. The sample carries fewer than 500,000 distinct CDR3 sequences, 24% recorded once. CDR1 and CDR2 from the germline V gene are LGHNA and YSLEER. J gave up 6 bases and V 0 bases, and 10 bases lay outside the gene matches. The CDR3 runs to 16 residues. The data also belong to a second study, concerning T cells expressing NK-cell markers.

The sequence was obtained from a woman aged 18-29 years in good health. Sequenced sample: CD4+ T cells sorted from blood. The J gene is TRBJ2-7, the V gene TRBV4-3; TRBD2 matches at 8 bases. The CDR3 reads CASSQEPNGRAGEQYF. The CDR3 DNA reads as TGCGCCAGCAGCCAAGAGCCAAACGGGAGGGCCGGCGAGCAGTACTTC.